This T cell receptor beta chain was identified in a study of molecular identifiers for immune sequencing clone quantification. Points from the study as a whole: Jurkat TCR RNA spiked in from one cell reportedly remained identifiable amid about a million naive cells. In naive cells, clones above 20 RNA copies held under 1% of molecules, whereas in effector cells they held over 97%.

The CDR3 length is 15 residues. From germline, CDR1 is SEHNR and CDR2 FQNEAQ (reference sequence). V shed 5 bases and J shed 0 bases, with 8 bases lying between them. Concerning this clonotype: Its specificity is not known. A much larger clone lies a single base off, so this may be a read error.

Sorting selected naive CD8 T cells with a CD8+CD4-CCR7+CD45RA+ phenotype. It was with previously described methods and listed TCR primers that bulk TCR libraries were made. TCRdb ran MiXCR on the PCR reads and lists one entry per CDR3 protein. In the table there are over 550,000 distinct CDR3 sequences, 25% of which are singletons. What was sequenced was naive CD8+ T cells from blood, with Jurkat cell RNA spiked in. Documented subset: FACS-sorted CD8+CD4-CCR7+CD45RA+ naive T cells. The chain combines TRBV7-9 with TRBJ2-6; D is unresolved. This clonotype originated in a human donor in good health. Some libraries in this study had Jurkat cell RNA spiked in. DNA of the CDR3: TGTGCCAGCAGCCCCCCGAACTCTGGGGCCAACGTCCTGACTTTC. Its translation: CASSPPNSGANVLTF.